Following are 16 T cell receptor beta chains from one sample sequenced in a study of blood T cell repertoires in COVID-19. Data came from immunoSEQ multiplex PCR; TCRdb stores just in-frame clones and leaves some out. The repertoire holds 200,000 to 250,000 clones, with about 86% as singletons. What was sequenced was PBMCs or T cells enriched from blood (not recorded which). These receptors were collected from a woman aged 45-65 years in a cohort exposed to, infected with or recovered from COVID-19 (not recorded which).

The chain recombines TRBV27 with TRBJ1-5; possibly TRBD1 for D (5 bases). Trimming took 3 bases from V and 7 from J, leaving 10 bases between them. The CDR3 is 13 amino acids. The germline V gene encodes CDR1 MNHEY and CDR2 SMNVEV (reference sequence). The DNA for the CDR3 is TGTGCCAGCAGTTTCGGGAGGGGACAGCCCCAGCATTTT. The encoded protein is CASSFGRGQPQHF.

The chain links TRBV27 to TRBJ2-7, with 9 bases fitting TRBD2. The germline CDR1 and CDR2 sequences are MNHEY and SMNVEV (reference sequence). J gave up 3 bases and V 2 bases, and 2 bases lay outside the gene matches. The CDR3 consists of 14 residues. The CDR3 sequence is CASSLAGGRYEQYF. The CDR3 bases are TGTGCCAGCAGTTTAGCGGGGGGGCGCTACGAGCAGTACTTC.

This clone came up a few times. The genes are TRBV5-1 and TRBJ1-6; a weak D match, TRBD1 (5 bases). Germline lookup yields CDR1 SGHRS and CDR2 YFSETQ. This CDR3 is built from 15 residues. Trimming stripped 0 bases from V and 7 bases from J, with 11 bases between. CDR3 nucleotides: TGCGCCAGCAGCTTGGATGTCACAGGCAATTCACCCCTCCACTTT. Translation: CASSLDVTGNSPLHF.

This chain joins TRBV20-1 and TRBJ1-6, with 7 bases identical to TRBD1. Trimming cost V 5 bases and J 11 bases; bases outside gene matches: 3. Looked up from germline, CDR1 is DFQATT and CDR2 is SNEGSKA (reference sequence). This CDR3 region has 11 residues. CDR3 sequence: CSAATGTPLHF. DNA of the CDR3: TGCAGTGCTGCGACAGGGACACCCCTCCACTTT.

This chain uses TRBV5-6 with TRBJ2-7, with D possibly matching TRBD2 (5 bases). This CDR3 has 12 amino acids. CDR1 SGHDT and CDR2 YYEEEE come from the germline V gene. Trimming pared 0 bases from V and 4 bases from J, leaving 5 bases between. This chain's CDR3 is CASSLGGYEQYF. In DNA form, the CDR3 reads TGTGCCAGCAGCTTGGGCGGGTACGAGCAGTACTTC.

The chain has TRBV19 and TRBJ2-1; a possible D gene is TRBD1 (7 bases). The length of the CDR3 is 13 residues. Germline V gene lookup returns CDR1 LNHDA and CDR2 SQIVND (reference sequence). The ends were cut back, 4 bases at V and 8 bases at J, with 12 bases in the middle. CDR3 protein: CASSSQGGYEQFF. As DNA, the CDR3 is TGTGCCAGTAGTAGTCAGGGGGGCTATGAGCAGTTCTTC.

J is TRBJ2-1 and V is TRBV4-2; 9 nucleotides match TRBD2. The germline V gene has CDR1 LGHNA and CDR2 YNFKEQ. CDR3 length: 15 residues. The trim removed 4 bases at V and 5 bases at J, leaving 6 bases unmatched. DNA of the CDR3: TGTGCCAGCAGCCGCCGACTAGCGGACAACAATGAGCAGTTCTTC. Its translation is CASSRRLADNNEQFF.

In DNA, the CDR3 is TGCGCCAGCAGCCCTGGCGGGACTAGCGGCACAGATACGCAGTATTTT. Protein sequence: CASSPGGTSGTDTQYF. The J gene is TRBJ2-3, the V gene TRBV5-1, with 10 bases lining up with TRBD2. Trimming cost V 4 bases and J 1 base; bases outside gene matches: 6. Germline V gene lookup returns CDR1 SGHRS and CDR2 YFSETQ. The CDR3 contains 16 residues.

Here the CDR3 reads CASSDQRGEWTYPPGTGELFF. For the CDR3, the DNA is TGTGCCAGCAGCGATCAGCGGGGGGAATGGACCTACCCCCCGGGGACCGGGGAGCTGTTTTTT. V usage is TRBV9 and J usage is TRBJ2-2; 9 nucleotides agree with TRBD2. Trimming at V came to 3 bases and at J to 5 bases, leaving 23 bases not matched to a gene. From germline, CDR1 is SGDLS and CDR2 YYNGEE. This CDR3 is built from 21 residues.

The J gene is TRBJ1-1, the V gene TRBV12-5; 8 bases map to TRBD1. Unmatched junction bases numbered 7, after V lost 1 base and J lost 3 bases. The CDR3 consists of 16 residues. Germline-derived CDR1 and CDR2 are LGHNT and FRNRAP. This CDR3 reads CASGLGRTGGYTEAFF. Written as DNA, the CDR3 is TGTGCTAGTGGTTTGGGAAGAACAGGGGGTTACACTGAAGCTTTCTTT.

The chain has TRBV28 and TRBJ1-6; 8 bases align to TRBD1. The CDR3 covers 16 residues. Germline trimming cut 4 bases from V and 8 bases from J; bases unmatched to any gene: 10. Germline-derived CDR1 and CDR2 are MDHEN and SYDVKM. CDR3 sequence reads: CASSWEAGQGYSPLHF. CDR3 coding DNA: TGTGCCAGCAGTTGGGAGGCTGGACAGGGATATTCACCCCTCCACTTT. Full variable domain (remainder filled in from reference TRBV28 and TRBJ1-6): DVKVTQSSRYLVKRTGEKVFLECVQDMDHENMFWYRQDPGLGLRLIYFSYDVKMKEKGDIPEGYSVSREKKERFSLILESASTNQTSMYLCASSWEAGQGYSPLHFGNGTRLTVT.

The rearrangement joins TRBV2 to TRBJ1-3; D unresolved. The CDR3 consists of 17 residues. The ends were cut back, 6 bases at V and 2 bases at J, with 20 bases in the middle. Germline values: CDR1 SNHLY, CDR2 FYNNEI. In nucleotides, the CDR3 is TGTGCCAGCAGGGCATTTGTGGGCCGCGCCACTGGAAACACCATATATTTT. This encodes CASRAFVGRATGNTIYF.

This chain joins TRBV5-4 and TRBJ1-2; tentatively, D is TRBD1 (6 bases). In germline, CDR1 is SGHNT, CDR2 YYREEE (reference sequence). With 4 bases removed from V and 8 bases from J, the gap between germline ends came to 18 bases. This CDR3 is built from 14 residues. The CDR3 loop is CASSPRGAGTGYTF. CDR3 nucleotides: TGTGCCAGCAGCCCACGGGGGGCGGGAACGGGCTACACCTTC.

The chain links TRBV4-3 to TRBJ2-2; 9 bases are shared with TRBD1. Germline V gene lookup returns CDR1 LGHNA and CDR2 YSLEER. J gave up 6 bases and V 5 bases, and 13 bases lay outside the gene matches. The CDR3 contains 17 residues. CDR3 amino acids: CASSFWTGTGLAGELFF. The CDR3 nucleotides read TGCGCCAGCAGCTTCTGGACCGGGACAGGGTTGGCCGGGGAGCTGTTTTTT.

The rearrangement uses TRBV24-1 and TRBJ2-1, with a possible D match to TRBD2 (6 bases). Between the trimmed V and J ends, which lost 4 bases and 4 bases, there was a span of 22 bases. Germline V gene lookup returns CDR1 KGHDR and CDR2 SFDVKD. The CDR3 has 18 residues. CDR3 residues: CATSESPGLRKGYNEQFF. The CDR3 bases are TGTGCCACCAGTGAGTCCCCGGGACTCCGGAAAGGGTACAATGAGCAGTTCTTC.

This chain joins TRBV5-8 and TRBJ1-6; 7 bases are shared with TRBD1. After removal of 4 bases from V and 5 bases from J, the junction contained 6 bases not matched to a gene. This CDR3 spans 15 amino acids. Germline assignment: CDR1 SGHTS and CDR2 YDEGEE. CDR3 sequence reads: CASSTPGQDNSPLHF. The CDR3 DNA is TGTGCCAGCAGCACACCTGGACAGGATAATTCACCCCTCCACTTT.